This TCR beta chain is drawn from a study of cytomegalovirus exposure and HLA in healthy donors (dated by TCRdb to about 2017). For context, the study as a whole: An earlier analysis of approximately 640 of the donors reported 250 to 300 Gb of sequence data and roughly 110 million unique TCR beta sequences from 150 million to 200 million T cells. An early release that covered about 640 HLA-typed donors contained approximately 300 gigabases of sequencing data and tens of millions of unique TCR sequences. Of the 350 to 450 genotyped donors, 65% to 90% were placed in the genetic ancestry cluster associated with self-reported Caucasian donors. The aim of the study was to test whether cataloging public T cell receptors could identify signatures of past pathogen exposure. The study profiled the T cell repertoires of under 700 subjects by immunosequencing and related them to cytomegalovirus serostatus. Besides the first cohort of around 700 subjects, a separate validation cohort made up of roughly 120 different subjects was used. High-throughput TCR immunosequencing, statistical association of individual TCRs with disease status, and machine learning were combined to predict cytomegalovirus infection status. A later analysis re-analyzed previously published TCR beta repertoires from 600 to 850 donors and added high-resolution HLA genotyping to study TCR occurrence patterns. Rather than drawing on any new phenotypic data, the later analysis identified candidate immune exposures from TCR beta sequences and the way those sequences occurred across donors. To decide whether each TCR beta V gene segment behaved as functional or pseudogenic, an earlier analysis of some 570 of the donors relied on high-throughput TCR beta sequencing. Donor age, sex, ethnicity and CMV serostatus were collected together with the repertoire data. In a later genetic analysis, genome-wide SNP genotypes for about three fifths of the roughly 670 donors were used, and that subset was treated as a discovery cohort. All discovery cohort repertoires had been generated on a single sequencing platform. Class I and class II HLA loci were covered by the typing at four-digit resolution. Typing coverage varied by locus: roughly 629-630 donors for A, B, C, DRB1 and DQB1; approximately 560 for DQA1; about 600 for DPA1; around 450 for DPB1. Four to six DR-DQ haplotypes were handled as single units for association and clustering, since linkage in the cohort was strong. Across under 500 genotyped donors of the cohort, an average of roughly 200,000 unique TCR beta nucleotide sequences per donor were sequenced, and roughly 17% of those sequences were non-productive. Study-wide conclusions, independent of this receptor: This cohort had only TCR beta chains sequenced, and the lack of alpha or paired-chain data limited which features could be detected. Because some donors lacked HLA typing at each locus, the association tests relied only on the typed subset. According to a later analysis, most CMV-associated TCR beta chains appeared to be HLA-restricted, and the HLA associations seemed to be driven largely by CMV exposure. For the cohort, immune exposure information was limited to CMV serostatus. Because counts were too low, seventeen rarely observed V segments, including chromosome 9 orphons, were excluded from the earlier analysis of several hundred of the donors. The study gave a list of over 150 TCR beta chains associated with cytomegalovirus. Across donors, most TCR sequences were observed very rarely, whereas some public TCRs were present in many individuals. Sequencing depth was assumed to be roughly uniform across donors in the presence/absence analyses, though that assumption may not hold. A further reported finding was that TCR beta sequences accurately predicted the HLA-A and HLA-B alleles for most subjects in the first cohort. A later analysis found that TCR association rates varied across HLA loci, with DRB1 alleles showing the most associated TCRs and HLA-C alleles the fewest. The sequencing pipeline was judged likely to have produced a cluster of highly shared sequence variants as a technical artifact. In a later analysis, several top co-occurrence clusters were reported to appear linked to parvovirus B19, influenza, CMV and Epstein-Barr virus. In an earlier analysis of about 540 of the donors, most TCR beta V segments were observed in productive rearrangements about 87% or about 30% of the time, broadly matching IMGT annotations. Correlated functional status among segregating V segments might be attributable to linkage disequilibrium, but an unknown experimental factor could not be ruled out. When HLA alleles, especially DR and DQ, strongly co-occurred, TCR associations were difficult to assign to individual alleles. A few of the identified cytomegalovirus-associated TCR beta chains were confirmed in vitro to be specific for cytomegalovirus antigens. At a false discovery rate of 0.05, a later analysis linked around 15,000 TCR beta sequences to specific HLA alleles. A later genetic analysis reported fewer N-insertions in productive TCRs among donors in an Asian-associated ancestry cluster than the approximately 670-donor mean. It was suggested by the authors that the approach could potentially be generalized to other disease states and immunological phenotypes. Some IMGT-functional V segments, including TRBV6-2 and TRBV6-3, could not be distinguished by the 87-base-pair reads and were therefore excluded. A later genetic analysis associated a missense DCLRE1C variant with V-gene and J-gene trimming of TCR beta chains, and an independent cohort replicated the association. In a later analysis, HLA-associated TCR beta chains showed more clonal expansion and lower generation probabilities than non-associated chains that were equally common. The classifier was reported to diagnose cytomegalovirus status with high specificity and sensitivity in both the original and validation cohorts.

The library relied on the immunoSEQ multiplex PCR assay. The multiplex PCR relied on a mix of 60 forward primers for TCR Vbeta segments and 13 reverse primers for TCR Jbeta segments. The CDR3 region of rearranged TCR beta genes was amplified from genomic DNA by a multiplex PCR assay. The Illumina HiSeq System was used to sequence the amplified TCR beta libraries as 87-base-pair reads. As for the authors' bioinformatics: Across the 600 to 700 repertoires, a later analysis counted tens of millions of unique TCR beta chains, roughly 11 million of which were shared by at least two donors. To remove PCR and sequencing errors, raw reads were error-corrected and collapsed into unique sequences using a nearest-neighbor algorithm that merged closely related sequences. CDR3 sequences were aligned to IMGT reference sequences to assign V, D and J gene segments. Each retained sequence needed at least a six-nucleotide match to both a V gene segment and a J gene segment. A rearrangement was called productive if the CDR3 had no stop codons and remained in frame with V and J, and every other rearrangement was called non-productive. Following IMGT convention, CDR3 was defined as the stretch from the second conserved V-encoded cysteine to the conserved J-encoded phenylalanine. In an earlier analysis of approximately 590 of the donors, sequences lacking an unambiguous match to a single V gene segment were excluded. In an earlier analysis of 450 to 700 of the donors, V segments were called functional above 56.7% productive rearrangements and were called segregating when the between-donor standard deviation exceeded 5%. To diagnose cytomegalovirus status from the catalog of TCR beta chain sequences, a statistical classification framework was built. V and J gene assignment, in a later analysis, came from comparing TCR nucleotide sequences with IMGT/GENE-DB human TR gene sequences. In a later analysis, CDR3 sequences and most-parsimonious VDJ recombination scenarios were assigned using the TCRdist pipeline. In a later analysis, each TCR beta chain was defined by its CDR3 amino acid sequence together with its V-gene family, and reads without a unique V-gene family were excluded. In a later analysis, several hundred highly shared, low-generation-probability nucleotide sequences were removed to address suspected cross-contamination and a sequencing artifact. In a later analysis, a clonal expansion index was calculated for each public chain from normalized within-repertoire ranks of inferred template counts. A later analysis computed generation probabilities with a VDJ recombination model fitted to out-of-frame rearrangements, and checked the results against IGoR. In a later analysis, hypergeometric tests were used to score TCR-TCR, TCR-HLA and TCR-CMV co-occurrence, with a repertoire-size bias correction applied to TCR pairs. A later analysis estimated false discovery rates by permuting HLA or CMV assignments 20 times. In a later analysis, co-occurring TCRs were grouped using DBSCAN, with TCRdist sequence similarity added in when clustering inside HLA-allele-positive subsets. Repertoires with fewer than 30,000 or more than 120,000 public chains, plus five repertoires with anomalous nucleotide sharing, were excluded from co-occurrence clustering. TCRdb holds this immuneACCESS table with in-frame rearrangements only. Some clones are missing; in checked studies, unresolved V genes explain under half, and the rest has no known cause. V, J and clone size are those of that table, while D and trimming were read from the DNA. The sample's clone listing holds fewer than 150,000 clones. The ten largest clones add up to approximately 1.9% of the sample.

The junction carries 13 bases between V and J, which are trimmed by 3 bases and 6 bases respectively. Based on the germline V gene, the CDR1 and CDR2 sequences are SGHRS and YFSETQ. The CDR3, from cysteine to phenylalanine, totals 14 residues. Just CDR3 DNA is preserved here, 42 bases in frame from base 1. For this clone: It lacks a known antigen.

In total, 500 to 700 healthy bone marrow donors made up the cohort. At the time of sampling, all cohort members were nominally healthy, though unrecorded immune exposures were likely present. The donor tested CMV seronegative and was one of the 352 seronegative cohort members. A peripheral blood sample was collected from each donor, and TCR beta sequencing was performed on peripheral blood mononuclear cells. Genomic DNA extraction from the blood cell samples was performed with the Qiagen DNeasy Blood Extraction Kit. The chain uses TRBV5-1 and TRBJ1-5; D gene: possibly TRBD1, on 5 matching bases. What was sequenced was PBMCs. This TCR came from a woman aged 55 to 70 in good health and CMV-seronegative. The DNA reads as follows: TGCGCCAGCAGCTACGGGACGCGGGGTCAGCCCCAGCATTTT. Its product reads: CASSYGTRGQPQHF.